This T cell receptor beta chain was observed in a study of technical replicates of blood from several donors. Some clones are missing from TCRdb's copy, which holds only in-frame ones; the method was immunoSEQ multiplex PCR. Found here are around 83,000 clones, 94% of them singletons; the top ten hold around 0.26%. The CDR3 has 14 residues. In germline, CDR1 is MRHNA, CDR2 SNTAGT. V lost 0 bases and J lost 1, with 3 bases in between. The chain couples TRBV6-4 to TRBJ2-2; D not certain. The source is a human donor in good health. Specimen: T cells isolated from PBMCs. Here the CDR3 DNA reads TGTGCCAGCAGTGACTCCTGGAACACCGGGGAGCTGTTTTTT. Its protein product is CASSDSWNTGELFF.